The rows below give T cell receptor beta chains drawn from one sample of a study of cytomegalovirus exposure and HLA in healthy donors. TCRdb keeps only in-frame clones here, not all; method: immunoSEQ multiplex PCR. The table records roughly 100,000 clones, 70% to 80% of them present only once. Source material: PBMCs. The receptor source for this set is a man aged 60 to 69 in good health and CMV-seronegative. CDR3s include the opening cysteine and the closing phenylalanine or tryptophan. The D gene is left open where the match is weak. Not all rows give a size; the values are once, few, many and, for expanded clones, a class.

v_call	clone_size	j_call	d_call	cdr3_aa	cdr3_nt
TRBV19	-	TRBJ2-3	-	CASSPQGGTDTQYF	TGTGCCAGTAGTCCCCAGGGCGGCACAGATACGCAGTATTTT
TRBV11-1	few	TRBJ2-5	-	CASSLSQGIETQYF	TGTGCCAGCAGCTTGTCCCAGGGTATAGAGACCCAGTACTTC
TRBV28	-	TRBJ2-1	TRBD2	CASSLGGRGAYNEQFF	TGTGCCAGCAGTTTAGGTGGGCGGGGGGCCTACAATGAGCAGTTCTTC
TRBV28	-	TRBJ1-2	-	CASSSSYGYTF	TGTGCCAGCAGTTCGAGCTATGGCTACACCTTC
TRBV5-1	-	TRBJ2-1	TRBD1	CASRRSFRQGNEQFF	TGCGCCAGCAGGCGCTCTTTCCGACAGGGCAATGAGCAGTTCTTC
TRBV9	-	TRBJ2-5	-	CASSVGPSAGRETQYF	TGTGCCAGCAGCGTAGGTCCTTCGGCGGGGAGGGAGACCCAGTACTTC
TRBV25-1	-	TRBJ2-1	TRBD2	CASSEPSGTSSSYNEQFF	TGTGCCAGCAGTGAACCTAGCGGGACCTCGAGCTCCTACAATGAGCAGTTCTTC
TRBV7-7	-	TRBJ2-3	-	CASSSTGTTDTQYF	TGTGCCAGCAGCTCTACAGGGACCACAGATACGCAGTATTTT
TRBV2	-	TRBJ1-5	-	CASRTRQASNQPQHF	TGTGCCAGCAGAACGCGACAGGCATCAAATCAGCCCCAGCATTTT
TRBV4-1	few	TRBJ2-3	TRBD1	CASSQDPPGQVTDTQYF	TGCGCCAGCAGCCAAGATCCACCGGGACAGGTCACAGATACGCAGTATTTT
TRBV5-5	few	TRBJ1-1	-	CASSLVVGGRNTEAFF	TGTGCCAGCAGCTTGGTGGTAGGGGGAAGGAACACTGAAGCTTTCTTT
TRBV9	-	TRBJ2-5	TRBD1	CASSVGSHRGNQETQYF	TGTGCCAGCAGCGTAGGGTCACACAGGGGAAACCAAGAGACCCAGTACTTC
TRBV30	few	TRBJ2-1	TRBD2	CAWSPAGGGPYNEQFF	TGTGCCTGGAGTCCCGCCGGCGGGGGACCGTACAATGAGCAGTTCTTC
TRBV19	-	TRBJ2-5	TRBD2	CASSGTTGSQYF	TGTGCCAGTAGTGGGACTACCGGGTCCCAGTACTTC
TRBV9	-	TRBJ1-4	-	CASSVEGDRRLPKLFF	TGTGCCAGCAGCGTAGAGGGTGACAGGCGGCTACCGAAACTGTTTTTT
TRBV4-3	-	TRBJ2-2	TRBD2	CASSQDPGGGAGELFF	TGCGCCAGCAGCCAAGATCCGGGAGGAGGGGCCGGGGAGCTGTTTTTT
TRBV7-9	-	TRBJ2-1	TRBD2	CASRPGEGKGEQFF	TGTGCCAGCAGACCCGGGGAGGGGAAGGGTGAGCAGTTCTTC
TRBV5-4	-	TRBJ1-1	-	CASSLATGMNTEAFF	TGTGCCAGCAGCTTGGCAACAGGCATGAACACTGAAGCTTTCTTT
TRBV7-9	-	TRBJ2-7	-	CASSLGGRVSYEQYF	TGTGCCAGCAGCTTAGGGGGCCGGGTATCCTACGAGCAGTACTTC
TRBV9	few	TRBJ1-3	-	CASSESGGNTIYF	TGTGCCAGCAGCGAGAGCGGGGGAAACACCATATATTTT
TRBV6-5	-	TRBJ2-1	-	CASNRGVSYNEQFF	TGTGCCAGCAACCGCGGGGTCTCCTACAATGAGCAGTTCTTC
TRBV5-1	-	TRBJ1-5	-	CASSLEDSSQAQHF	TGCGCCAGCAGCTTGGAGGACAGCTCTCAGGCCCAGCATTTT
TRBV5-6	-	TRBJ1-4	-	CASSRGGGAGEKLFF	TGTGCCAGCAGCCGGGGAGGGGGGGCTGGGGAAAAACTGTTTTTT
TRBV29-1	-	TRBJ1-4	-	CSVVLAGQPFGKLFF	TGCAGCGTTGTTCTGGCAGGTCAACCTTTTGGAAAACTGTTTTTT
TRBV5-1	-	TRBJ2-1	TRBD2	CASSYQRGSSYNEQFF	TGCGCCAGCAGCTACCAGCGGGGGAGCTCCTACAATGAGCAGTTCTTC
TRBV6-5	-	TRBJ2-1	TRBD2	CASSQGLASNEQFF	TGTGCCAGCAGTCAGGGACTAGCCTCGAATGAGCAGTTCTTC
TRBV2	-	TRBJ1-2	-	CASRGGGPGGGYTF	TGTGCCAGCAGGGGCGGAGGGCCCGGGGGGGGCTACACCTTC
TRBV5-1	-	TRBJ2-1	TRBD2	CASSKRGSGDEQFF	TGCGCCAGCAGCAAGCGGGGGTCAGGCGATGAGCAGTTCTTC
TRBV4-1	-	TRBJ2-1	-	CASSLIVGVQFF	TGCGCCAGCAGCCTCATCGTTGGAGTCCAGTTCTTC
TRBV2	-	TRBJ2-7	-	CASSAGRGTYEQYF	TGTGCCAGCAGTGCGGGCAGGGGCACCTACGAGCAGTACTTC
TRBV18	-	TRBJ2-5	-	CASSHDKQETQYF	TGTGCCAGCTCTCATGACAAGCAAGAGACCCAGTACTTC
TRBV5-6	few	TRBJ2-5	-	CASCLSQGIETQYF	TGTGCTAGCTGCTTGTCCCAGGGTATAGAGACCCAGTACTTC
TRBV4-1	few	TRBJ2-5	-	CASNTGWGGGGTQYF	TGCGCCAGCAACACAGGGTGGGGCGGAGGCGGGACCCAGTACTTC
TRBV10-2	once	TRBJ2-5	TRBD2	CASKASGGLETQYF	TGCGCCAGCAAGGCTAGCGGGGGTTTGGAGACCCAGTACTTC
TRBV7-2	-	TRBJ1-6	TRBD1	CASSPQGAVKGSPLHF	TGTGCCAGCAGCCCCCAGGGGGCGGTGAAAGGTTCACCCCTCCACTTT
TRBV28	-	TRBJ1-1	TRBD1	CASSPRTGLSRAFF	TGTGCCAGCAGTCCCAGGACAGGGCTCTCTCGAGCTTTCTTT
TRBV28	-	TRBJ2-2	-	CASSLNTGELFF	TGTGCCAGCAGTCTGAACACCGGGGAGCTGTTTTTT
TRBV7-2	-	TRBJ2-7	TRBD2	CASSPLAGGRYEQYF	TGTGCCAGCAGCCCCCTAGCGGGGGGGCGATACGAGCAGTACTTC
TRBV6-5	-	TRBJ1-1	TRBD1	CASRKLGTGAEAFF	TGTGCCAGCAGGAAACTGGGGACAGGCGCTGAAGCTTTCTTT
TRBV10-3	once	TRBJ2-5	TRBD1	CAAGGAETQYF	TGTGCCGCAGGGGGCGCGGAGACCCAGTACTTC
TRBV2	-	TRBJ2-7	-	CASRGIDSRLNEQYF	TGTGCCAGCAGGGGGATCGACAGTCGTCTGAACGAGCAGTACTTC